This TCR beta chain appears in the sequencing data of a study of blood T cell repertoires in COVID-19. Turning to the study itself: T cells, B-cell-depleted T cells, or PBMCs supplied cDNA or gDNA.

Germline trimming cut 7 bases from V and 6 bases from J; bases unmatched to any gene: 8. The germline V gene encodes CDR1 MDHEN and CDR2 SYDVKM. This CDR3 contains 15 residues. Clinical histories supplied by participants themselves formed the basis of cohort assignment. Cohort 3 donors were reported recovered after two negative PCRs, clearance, or symptom resolution. Libraries were prepared by immunoSEQ multiplex PCR; TCRdb keeps only in-frame clonotypes and omits some of them. Of some 430,000 clones listed, around 90% are singletons. This sequence originates from a man aged 18 to 30 who had recovered from COVID-19. The material sequenced was PBMCs or T cells enriched from blood (not recorded which). The chain employs TRBV28 and TRBJ1-5; 11 nucleotides match TRBD1. The CDR3 sequence: CASTQGTGGFQPQHF. The CDR3 DNA reads as TGTGCCAGCACTCAAGGGACAGGGGGTTTTCAGCCCCAGCATTTT.